These 2 T cell receptor beta chains came from one sample sequenced in a study of blood T cell repertoires in COVID-19. Data came from immunoSEQ multiplex PCR; TCRdb stores just in-frame clones and leaves some out. The profile shows approximately 100,000 clones, around 87% of them singletons. Sequenced sample: peripheral blood. These receptors all stem from a woman aged 25-40 years with acute or convalescent COVID-19.

The chain uses TRBV10-2 and TRBJ1-2; weak D call: TRBD1 (6 bases). Trimming pared 0 bases from V and 0 bases from J, leaving 11 bases between. The CDR3 has 16 residues. Germline V gene data show CDR1 as WSHSY and CDR2 as SAAADI. CDR3 coding DNA: TGCGCCAGCAGTGAGTCGGGGGGGCCTGCTAACTATGGCTACACCTTC. Translation gives CASSESGGPANYGYTF.

The gene calls are TRBV2 and TRBJ2-1, with TRBD1 identical over 7 bases. The length of the CDR3 is 14 residues. CDR1 is SNHLY and CDR2 is FYNNEI in the germline V gene. V shed 3 bases and J 6 bases; nucleotides not matched to a gene: 5. CDR3 protein: CASSELQGRNEQFF. CDR3 nucleotides: TGTGCCAGCAGTGAGTTACAGGGGCGCAATGAGCAGTTCTTC.